The sequence of this TCR beta chain was determined in a study of metastatic and nonmetastatic thyroid tumors. Patients had received no treatment of any kind before thyroid surgery. TCRdb re-called clones via MiXCR from the PCR reads. This table holds roughly 30,000 clones, more than 15% found once. Trimming stripped 8 bases from V and 2 bases from J, with 16 bases between. Per germline, CDR1 MDHEN and CDR2 SYDVKM. This CDR3 is 14 amino acids long. This clone was counted at least ten times. The chain has TRBV28 and TRBJ2-7, with D possibly TRBD1 on 6 matching bases. The sequence was obtained from a female donor with papillary thyroid cancer or a benign thyroid nodule (not recorded which). Some clones in this sample may be carry-over from other donors' samples. Sequencing was carried out using blood. The CDR3: CASGEGTRTYEQYF. The DNA of the CDR3 is TGTGCCAGCGGGGAAGGGACAAGAACCTACGAGCAGTACTTC.